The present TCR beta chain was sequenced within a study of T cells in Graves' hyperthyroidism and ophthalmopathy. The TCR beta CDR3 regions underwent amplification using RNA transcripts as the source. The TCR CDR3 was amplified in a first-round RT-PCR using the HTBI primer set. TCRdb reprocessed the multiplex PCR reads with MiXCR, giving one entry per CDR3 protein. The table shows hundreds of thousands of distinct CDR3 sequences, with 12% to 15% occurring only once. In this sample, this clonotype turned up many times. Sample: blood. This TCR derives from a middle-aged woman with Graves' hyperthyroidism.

The CDR3, as DNA: TGCGCCAGCAGCTTGGGGCAGTCAACTAATGAAAAACTGTTTTTT. This gives the protein CASSLGQSTNEKLFF. The rearrangement uses TRBV5-1 and TRBJ1-4; D remains unclear. Trimming took off 0 bases at V and 0 bases at J, with 6 bases between the two ends. The germline CDR1 and CDR2 sequences are SGHRS and YFSETQ. The CDR3 consists of 15 residues.